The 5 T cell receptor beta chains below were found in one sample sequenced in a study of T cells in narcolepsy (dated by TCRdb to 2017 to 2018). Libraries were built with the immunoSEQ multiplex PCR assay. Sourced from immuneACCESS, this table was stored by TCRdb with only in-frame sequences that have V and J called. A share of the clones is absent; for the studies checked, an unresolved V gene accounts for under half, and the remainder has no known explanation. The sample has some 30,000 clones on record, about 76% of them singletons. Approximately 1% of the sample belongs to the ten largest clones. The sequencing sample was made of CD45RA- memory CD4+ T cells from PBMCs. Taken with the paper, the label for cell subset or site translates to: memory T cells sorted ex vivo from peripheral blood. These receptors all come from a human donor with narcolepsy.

CDR3 protein: CASSISGSGDTQYF. The CDR3 DNA reads TGTGCCAGTAGTATCAGCGGGAGCGGTGATACGCAGTATTTT. The V call is TRBV19, the J call TRBJ2-3, with 8 bases identical to TRBD2. V lost 3 bases, J lost 6 bases, and 5 bases stayed unmatched. Germline V CDR1 and CDR2: LNHDA, SQIVND (reference sequence). This CDR3 comprises 14 residues.

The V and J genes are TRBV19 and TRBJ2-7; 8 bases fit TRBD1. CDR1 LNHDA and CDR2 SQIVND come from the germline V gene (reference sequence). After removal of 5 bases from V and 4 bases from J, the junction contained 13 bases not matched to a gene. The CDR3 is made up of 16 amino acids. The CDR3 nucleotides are TGTGCCAGTAGTCTAACCGCGACAGGGGACCCTTACGAGCAGTACTTC. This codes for CASSLTATGDPYEQYF.

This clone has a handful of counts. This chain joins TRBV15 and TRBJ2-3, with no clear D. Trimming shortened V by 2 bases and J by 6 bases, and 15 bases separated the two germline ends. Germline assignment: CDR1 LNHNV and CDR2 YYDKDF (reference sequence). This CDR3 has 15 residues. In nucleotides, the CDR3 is TGTGCCACCAGCAGACCCCCCGTCCTATGGGATACGCAGTATTTT. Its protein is CATSRPPVLWDTQYF. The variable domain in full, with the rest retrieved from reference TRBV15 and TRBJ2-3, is DAMVIQNPRYQVTQFGKPVTLSCSQTLNHNVMYWYQQKSSQAPKLLFHYYDKDFNNEADTPDNFQSRRPNTSFCFLDIRSPGLGDTAMYLCATSRPPVLWDTQYFGPGTRLTVL.

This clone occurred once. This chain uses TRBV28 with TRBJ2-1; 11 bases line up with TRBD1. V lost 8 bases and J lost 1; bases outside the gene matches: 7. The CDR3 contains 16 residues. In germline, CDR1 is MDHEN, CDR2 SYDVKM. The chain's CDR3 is CASRTGGSGSYNEQFF. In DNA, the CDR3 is TGTGCCAGCCGGACAGGGGGCTCGGGGTCCTACAATGAGCAGTTCTTC.

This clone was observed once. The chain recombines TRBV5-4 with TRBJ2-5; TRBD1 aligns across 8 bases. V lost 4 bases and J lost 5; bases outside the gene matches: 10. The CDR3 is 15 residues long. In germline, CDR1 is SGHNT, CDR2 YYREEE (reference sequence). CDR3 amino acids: CASSPVGQGGETQYF. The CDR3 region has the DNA TGTGCCAGCAGCCCGGTAGGACAGGGCGGGGAGACCCAGTACTTC. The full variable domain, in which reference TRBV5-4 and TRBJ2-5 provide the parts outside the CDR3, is ETGVTQSPTHLIKTRGQQVTLRCSSQSGHNTVSWYQQALGQGPQFIFQYYREEENGRGNFPPRFSGLQFPNYSSELNVNALELDDSALYLCASSPVGQGGETQYFGPGTRLLVL.